The rows below give T cell receptor beta chains drawn from one sample of a study of blood T cell repertoires in COVID-19. Repertoires were generated with immunoSEQ multiplex PCR, while TCRdb's copy carries only in-frame clones and drops some. The sample consists of about 71,000 clones, 75% to 90% of them appearing once. Specimen: peripheral blood. The receptors derive from a middle-aged man with acute or convalescent COVID-19. Both conserved end residues are part of each CDR3.

V: TRBV5-5
J: TRBJ2-1
CDR3: CASSPGQYNEQFF

V: TRBV28
J: TRBJ1-3
CDR3: CASSPQGLSGNTIYF

V: TRBV6-6
J: TRBJ1-6
CDR3: CASSYRQGFDSPLHF

V: TRBV9
J: TRBJ1-1
CDR3: CASSARGNENTEAFF

V: TRBV27
J: TRBJ2-7
CDR3: CASSLLFPSGSSYEQYF

V: TRBV27
J: TRBJ2-1
CDR3: CASRLRQDEQFF

V: TRBV20-1
J: TRBJ2-7
CDR3: CSAPTAYEQYF

V: TRBV27
J: TRBJ2-2
CDR3: CASSFSGGQREFTGELFF

V: TRBV3-1/TRBV3-2
J: TRBJ2-7
CDR3: CASSQDKGGFLSYEQYF

V: TRBV18
J: TRBJ2-5
CDR3: CASSPLTGVETQYF

V: TRBV19
J: TRBJ2-3
CDR3: CASSMYGPSGRSRTDTQYF

V: TRBV5-1
J: TRBJ1-1
CDR3: CASSVRGQGGTEAFF

V: TRBV5-4
J: TRBJ1-2
CDR3: CASSPGTGGDRYGYTF

V: TRBV18
J: TRBJ2-2
CDR3: CASSGGRGSAGELFF

V: TRBV5-4
J: TRBJ2-6
CDR3: CASILGGAAGANVLTF

V: TRBV19
J: TRBJ1-6
CDR3: CASSIEQNSPLHF

V: TRBV15
J: TRBJ2-6
CDR3: CATSKDLSGANVLTF

V: TRBV3-1/TRBV3-2
J: TRBJ1-2
CDR3: CASSPPRKTNYGYTF

V: TRBV19
J: TRBJ1-1
CDR3: CASRRSTANTEAFF

V: TRBV4-3
J: TRBJ2-1
CDR3: CASSQARLAGAYNEQFF

V: TRBV9
J: TRBJ1-3
CDR3: CASSGGRNTIYF

V: TRBV2
J: TRBJ1-1
CDR3: CASISVMNTEAFF

V: TRBV6-6
J: TRBJ2-7
CDR3: CASSPLVGGTYEQYF

V: TRBV19
J: TRBJ2-3
CDR3: CASSIASGSSTDTQYF

V: TRBV6-5
J: TRBJ1-1
CDR3: CASRPPGGPHTEAFF

V: TRBV3-1/TRBV3-2
J: TRBJ2-7
CDR3: CASSQGLYEQYF

V: TRBV7-9
J: TRBJ1-2
CDR3: CASTETANYGYTF

V: TRBV5-1
J: TRBJ2-1
CDR3: CASSSSLGAPSYNEQFF

V: TRBV5-4
J: TRBJ2-1
CDR3: CASSRTSGSYNEQFF

V: TRBV19
J: TRBJ1-1
CDR3: CASLLTLTGANTEAFF

V: TRBV28
J: TRBJ1-5
CDR3: CASKRGQGGQPQHF